The entry below describes one T cell receptor (beta chain). The entry originates in a study of T cell clones after liver transplantation. Trimming removed 0 bases from V and 1 base from J; junction bases left unmatched: 3. Germline CDR1 is SGDLS and CDR2 is YYNGEE. This CDR3 region has 16 residues. Assay: immunoSEQ multiplex PCR; the TCRdb copy retains only in-frame clones and omits some. The table has some 61,000 clones, roughly 70% seen once. This sequence was found in a human patient who received a liver transplant. Some T cells may originate from the graft donor. The material sequenced was CD4+ T cells from blood, taken at the 22-month timepoint. V gene TRBV9 combines with J gene TRBJ2-3, with 9 bases lining up with TRBD2. The CDR3 DNA follows: TGTGCCAGCAGCGTAGGGGCTAGCGGGGGCACAGATACGCAGTATTTT. It specifies CASSVGASGGTDTQYF.